This is a list of T cell receptor beta chains from one sample in a study of T-cell memory formation after mild COVID-19. TCRdb passed the 5' RACE reads through MiXCR, listing each CDR3 protein once. The sample gives roughly 130,000 distinct CDR3 sequences, less than 6.5% of which show up once; roughly 2% is in the top ten. The sequencing sample was made of PBMCs or a T cell subset sorted from them (not recorded which). The source is an adult woman who had mild COVID-19 (a few samples of this study predate the infection). Cell type and time point are not known. CDR3s include the opening cysteine and the closing phenylalanine or tryptophan. A D gene is named only where the DNA matches it firmly. Clone sizes are given selectively: once, few, many, or a class where the clone is expanded.

D	V	J	size	CDR3	DNA
TRBD1	TRBV6-9	TRBJ2-6	NA	CASRWGDRGPSGANVLTF	TGTGCCAGCAGGTGGGGAGACAGGGGGCCGAGCGGGGCCAACGTCCTGACTTTC
TRBD1	TRBV18	TRBJ2-3	many	CASSPNRGTDTQYF	TGTGCCAGCTCACCGAACAGGGGGACAGATACGCAGTATTTT
TRBD1	TRBV9	TRBJ1-6	many	CASSARVDRRNSPLHF	TGTGCCAGCAGCGCGAGGGTGGACAGGAGGAATTCACCCCTCCACTTT
TRBD1	TRBV29-1	TRBJ1-2	few	CSVGDSTAYGYTF	TGCAGCGTTGGGGACAGCACCGCCTATGGCTACACCTTC
NA	TRBV5-1	TRBJ2-3	many	CASSIDGGADTQYF	TGCGCCAGCAGCATCGATGGGGGGGCCGATACGCAGTATTTT
TRBD2	TRBV3-1	TRBJ2-2	many	CASSQTAGGRFGELFF	TGTGCCAGCAGCCAAACCGCGGGGGGGCGGTTCGGGGAGCTGTTTTTT
TRBD2	TRBV6-6	TRBJ2-1	few	CATLAGASNEQFF	TGTGCGACTTTAGCGGGAGCGTCTAATGAGCAGTTCTTC
TRBD2	TRBV20-1	TRBJ2-5	few	CSAGLTGRAETQYF	TGCAGTGCTGGCCTCACCGGGAGGGCGGAGACCCAGTACTTC
NA	TRBV29-1	TRBJ1-1	few	CSVAEPGTANTEAFF	TGCAGCGTTGCGGAACCCGGGACGGCGAACACTGAAGCTTTCTTT
TRBD2	TRBV11-3	TRBJ2-1	few	CASSSGRGYSYNEQFF	TGTGCCAGCAGCTCAGGGCGGGGGTACTCCTACAATGAGCAGTTCTTC
NA	TRBV2	TRBJ2-5	few	CASRETGGGAQYF	TGTGCCAGCAGAGAAACTGGAGGAGGGGCCCAGTACTTC
TRBD1	TRBV27	TRBJ2-1	many	CASSFRFYKTGDYNEQFF	TGTGCCAGCAGTTTCCGATTCTATAAAACAGGGGACTACAATGAGCAGTTCTTC
TRBD2	TRBV7-2	TRBJ2-2	many	CASSLGGTRSTGELFF	TGTGCCAGCAGCTTAGGTGGGACTAGAAGCACCGGGGAGCTGTTTTTT
NA	TRBV27	TRBJ1-5	few	CASSLGTPNQPQHF	TGTGCCAGCAGTCTCGGGACTCCGAATCAGCCCCAGCATTTT
NA	TRBV7-9	TRBJ2-3	NA	CASSRDRLKVTDTQYF	TGTGCCAGCAGCAGAGACCGGCTCAAAGTCACAGATACGCAGTATTTT
NA	TRBV6-5	TRBJ2-6	few	CASKFGRSSGANVLTF	TGTGCCAGCAAGTTCGGCAGGAGCTCTGGGGCCAACGTCCTGACTTTC
NA	TRBV7-2	TRBJ1-5	few	CASSLVWQTDQPQHF	TGTGCCAGCAGCTTAGTTTGGCAGACAGATCAGCCCCAGCATTTT
NA	TRBV6-1	TRBJ1-4	many	CASSEEYRAHEKLFF	TGTGCCAGCAGTGAAGAGTACAGGGCGCATGAAAAACTGTTTTTT
TRBD2	TRBV20-1	TRBJ2-2	few	CSARGNPAGGWGKTGELFF	TGCAGTGCTAGGGGGAATCCGGCGGGAGGTTGGGGTAAAACCGGGGAGCTGTTTTTT
TRBD2	TRBV9	TRBJ2-3	few	CASSVGLAPTSTDTQYF	TGTGCCAGCAGCGTCGGACTAGCCCCTACTAGCACAGATACGCAGTATTTT
TRBD1	TRBV24-1	TRBJ2-7	few	CATTFGQGQRPNSFYEQYF	TGTGCCACCACCTTTGGACAGGGTCAACGGCCTAACTCCTTCTACGAGCAGTACTTC
TRBD2	TRBV15	TRBJ2-5	few	CATKKLAISQETQYF	TGTGCCACCAAGAAACTAGCGATCTCCCAAGAGACCCAGTACTTC
NA	TRBV12-3/TRBV12-4	TRBJ1-2	few	CASSPSMGGYTF	TGTGCCAGCAGTCCCAGTATGGGGGGCTACACCTTC
TRBD2	TRBV24-1	TRBJ2-1	few	CATRDSGGSYNEQFF	TGTGCCACCAGAGATAGCGGGGGCTCCTACAATGAGCAGTTCTTC
TRBD1	TRBV29-1	TRBJ1-1	NA	CSGRQGATEAFF	TGCAGCGGCCGACAGGGTGCCACTGAAGCTTTCTTT
NA	TRBV6-5	TRBJ2-1	few	CASSPGLGGGSYNEQFF	TGTGCCAGCAGTCCTGGGCTCGGCGGCGGGTCCTACAATGAGCAGTTCTTC
TRBD2	TRBV6-1	TRBJ2-7	NA	CASKGAGGGNYEQYF	TGTGCCAGCAAAGGAGCGGGGGGCGGGAATTACGAGCAGTACTTC
TRBD1	TRBV6-5	TRBJ1-1	few	CASSRPAGQGDAFF	TGTGCCAGCAGCCGACCGGCGGGACAGGGAGACGCTTTCTTT
NA	TRBV4-3	TRBJ1-2	few	CASSQEPWASYGYTF	TGCGCCAGCAGCCAAGAGCCGTGGGCCTCCTATGGCTACACCTTC
NA	TRBV5-1	TRBJ1-3	few	CASSLVSAGAPGNTIYF	TGCGCCAGCAGCTTGGTTTCGGCAGGGGCTCCTGGAAACACCATATATTTT
NA	TRBV7-2	TRBJ2-1	few	CASSRAGGYNEQFF	TGTGCCAGCAGCCGAGCCGGGGGCTACAATGAGCAGTTCTTC
NA	TRBV5-6	TRBJ2-7	NA	CASSWDLLGLSYEQYF	TGTGCCAGCAGCTGGGACCTTTTAGGACTTTCCTACGAGCAGTACTTC
NA	TRBV14	TRBJ2-3	few	CASSPEGTMQYF	TGTGCCAGCAGCCCGGAGGGAACTATGCAGTATTTT
NA	TRBV27	TRBJ2-1	few	CASSLDGVRYNEQFF	TGTGCCAGCAGTTTAGATGGGGTACGCTACAATGAGCAGTTCTTC
NA	TRBV7-2	TRBJ2-2	many	CASSFRRGGELFF	TGTGCCAGCAGCTTTCGGAGGGGCGGGGAGCTGTTTTTT
NA	TRBV9	TRBJ2-1	few	CASSVGQNINEQFF	TGTGCCAGCAGCGTAGGACAGAATATCAATGAGCAGTTCTTC
NA	TRBV29-1	TRBJ1-2	few	CSVEYGYTF	TGCAGCGTTGAATATGGCTACACCTTC
TRBD1	TRBV29-1	TRBJ1-1	few	CSVGGQGGNTEAFF	TGCAGCGTTGGCGGACAGGGAGGGAACACTGAAGCTTTCTTT
TRBD1	TRBV5-5	TRBJ2-7	many	CASSLAQGEQYF	TGTGCCAGCAGCTTGGCACAGGGGGAGCAGTACTTC
NA	TRBV20-1	TRBJ2-4	many	CSAPGPGPSGNIQYF	TGCAGTGCCCCAGGTCCCGGTCCCTCGGGGAACATTCAGTACTTC
NA	TRBV7-2	TRBJ1-1	many	CASSSRVARTEAFF	TGTGCCAGCAGCAGTAGGGTAGCGCGCACTGAAGCTTTCTTT
TRBD1	TRBV27	TRBJ1-2	few	CASSLETGGLGYGYTF	TGTGCCAGCAGTCTCGAAACAGGGGGGCTAGGCTATGGCTACACCTTC
NA	TRBV18	TRBJ1-5	NA	CASSPQERGPQHF	TGTGCCAGCTCACCACAGGAAAGGGGGCCCCAGCATTTT
TRBD2	TRBV24-1	TRBJ2-1	NA	CATSDASGRAYNEQFF	TGTGCCACCAGTGATGCTAGCGGGAGGGCTTACAATGAGCAGTTCTTC
NA	TRBV4-2	TRBJ1-5	many	CASSQESWYSSNQPQHF	TGTGCCAGCAGCCAAGAGTCATGGTACTCTAGCAATCAGCCCCAGCATTTT
NA	TRBV7-2	TRBJ1-2	many	CASSLGGLRNYGYTF	TGTGCCAGCAGCTTAGGAGGGCTACGGAACTATGGCTACACCTTC
TRBD2	TRBV2	TRBJ2-7	NA	CASVRAGVGEQYF	TGTGCCAGCGTAAGAGCGGGAGTGGGGGAGCAGTACTTC
NA	TRBV5-1	TRBJ1-6	many	CASSLAAGNTSPLHF	TGCGCCAGCAGCTTGGCGGCAGGGAATACTTCACCCCTCCACTTT
NA	TRBV20-1	TRBJ2-7	few	CSAPRDGTYEQYF	TGCAGTGCTCCAAGGGACGGAACCTACGAGCAGTACTTC
TRBD2	TRBV7-2	TRBJ2-5	many	CASSFWGTSGRKVETQYF	TGTGCCAGCAGCTTTTGGGGGACTAGCGGGAGGAAAGTAGAGACCCAGTACTTC
TRBD2	TRBV7-2	TRBJ2-5	NA	CASSLALGLAGGRETQYF	TGTGCCAGCAGCTTAGCCCTCGGACTAGCGGGAGGGAGGGAGACCCAGTACTTC
NA	TRBV4-1	TRBJ1-2	many	CASSQELGRIYGYTF	TGCGCCAGCAGCCAAGAACTTGGCCGGATCTATGGCTACACCTTC